One T cell receptor (beta chain) is described in this entry. The antigen is undetermined. This record comes from a study of metastatic and nonmetastatic thyroid tumors. As for the study in general: Malignant and benign thyroid patients had repertoires compared in peripheral blood and tumor or nodule tissue. Study results and limitations: The reported finding was significantly higher TCR beta diversity in malignant thyroid tumors relative to benign nodules, in blood and tumor.

Original handling: For papillary thyroid cancer, a distant-metastasis classifier was constructed from CDR3 differences observed across clinicopathological groups. TCRdb re-processed the PCR reads through MiXCR. The V and J calls shown here were made by TCRdb, not taken from the authors' results. The sample includes approximately 35,000 clones, about a third of them seen just once. Thyroid surgery had not been preceded by any treatment in any patient. The J segment lost 4 bases and the V segment lost 8 bases, leaving 12 bases of the junction unmatched. The CDR3 runs 15 residues. From germline, CDR1 is DFQATT and CDR2 SNEGSKA (reference sequence).

The clonotype originates from a female donor with papillary thyroid cancer or a benign thyroid nodule (not recorded which). Some clones in this sample may be carry-over from other donors' samples. Material: tumor tissue. V usage is TRBV20-1 and J usage is TRBJ2-1, with 9 bases lining up with TRBD2. The CDR3 sequence is CSPHSAGGVYNEQFF. Written as DNA, the CDR3 is TGCAGTCCACATTCGGCGGGAGGGGTTTACAATGAGCAGTTCTTC.